The entry that follows covers one TCR beta chain sequence. The specificity of this receptor is unknown. No much larger clone exists at a distance of one base, and base qualities are not known. The library was made by PCR. Sequencing was carried out with an Illumina HiSeq 2000. The raw public data were reprocessed by TCRdb itself: fastp quality trimming at Q25, MiXCR clonotype calling, in-frame beta chains only. CDR3 protein duplicates are merged, each entry listing the most common genes and DNA. The sample table holds just under 20,000 distinct CDR3 sequences, of which about 38% were seen once. Roughly a tenth of the sample rests with the top ten. This record comes from a study of tumor-infiltrating lymphocytes in oesophageal squamous cell carcinoma (TCRdb year 2016). The source material was normal esophageal tissue next to the tumor. The clonotype comes from a male donor with esophageal squamous cell carcinoma.

The bases are TGTGCCAGTAGTCAAGAACGCTATGAAAAACTGTTTTTT. Protein translation: CASSQERYEKLFF. The chain uses TRBV19 and TRBJ1-4, with no reliable assignment of the D segment. Trimming takes 5 bases from V and 6 bases from J, and the germline ends sit 10 bases apart. From cysteine to phenylalanine, the CDR3 is 13 amino acids long. The kept DNA is CDR3 alone, 39 bases in frame from the first base. The germline V gene encodes CDR1 LNHDA and CDR2 SQIVND (reference sequence).